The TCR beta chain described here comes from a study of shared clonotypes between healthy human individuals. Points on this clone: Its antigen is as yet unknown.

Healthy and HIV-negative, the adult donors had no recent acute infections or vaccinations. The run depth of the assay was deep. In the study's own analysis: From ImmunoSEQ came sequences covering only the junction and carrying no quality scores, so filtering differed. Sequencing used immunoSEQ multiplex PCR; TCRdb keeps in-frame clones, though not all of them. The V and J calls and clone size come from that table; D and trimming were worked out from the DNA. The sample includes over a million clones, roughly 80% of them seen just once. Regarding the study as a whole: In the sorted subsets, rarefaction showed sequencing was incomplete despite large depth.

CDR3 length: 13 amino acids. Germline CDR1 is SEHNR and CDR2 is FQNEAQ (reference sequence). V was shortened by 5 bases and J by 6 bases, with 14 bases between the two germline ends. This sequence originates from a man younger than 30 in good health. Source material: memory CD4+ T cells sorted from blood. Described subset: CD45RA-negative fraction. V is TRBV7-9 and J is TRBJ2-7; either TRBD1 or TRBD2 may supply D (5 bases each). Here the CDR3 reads CASSRDEGSEQYF. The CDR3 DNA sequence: TGTGCCAGCAGCCGCGACGAGGGGAGCGAGCAGTACTTC.